This T cell receptor beta chain was sequenced during a study of CD8 T cells in Susac syndrome (dated by TCRdb to the late 2010s). With regard to the full study: The study used repertoire sequencing to test whether antigen drove CD8+ T cell activation and differentiation in Susac syndrome. Broader findings and caveats from the paper: The study acknowledged that relatively few individuals were included in the TCR sequencing and HLA analysis.

Peripheral blood CD8+ and CD4+ T cells from healthy donors, Susac syndrome patients and multiple sclerosis patients were profiled using high-throughput TCR beta sequencing. The healthy donors served as controls matched for age and sex. CD8+ TEMRA cells were enriched by FACS, while bulk CD8+ and CD4+ T cells were purified by magnetic negative isolation. Blood was collected in EDTA tubes and processed within 24 hours, with PBMCs isolated through density gradient centrifugation. PBMCs destined for TCR sequencing were cryopreserved in liquid nitrogen and later thawed in a 37 °C water bath. The sorted or isolated CD4+, CD8+ and CD8+ TEMRA cells reached a purity of at least 90%. From a lookup of the germline V gene (reference sequence), CDR1 and CDR2 are DFQATT and SNEGSKA. The CDR3 holds 14 amino acids from the cysteine to the phenylalanine. Here the CDR3 DNA is all that survives: 42 bases in frame from base 1. Deletion took 2 bases off V and 2 bases off J, with a span of 10 bases between the germline ends.

With respect to this clonotype: Its antigen is unknown. The record has no base qualities; no much larger clone is one base away.

RNA was extracted using the RNeasy kit, and about 0.45 to 1 ug of the RNA was reverse transcribed with random hexamers. The immunoSEQ multiplex PCR assay, which covers 54 Vbeta and 13 Jbeta segments, was used to amplify TCR beta CDR3 regions. To correct PCR amplification bias, a synthetic template baseline was used for both primer optimization and computational correction. As for the authors' bioinformatics: Only productive sequences were kept, with reads annotated to V, D and J genes according to IMGT and analyzed in immunoSEQ Analyzer. To calculate clonality, Shannon entropy was normalized by log2 of the number of productive unique sequences and then subtracted from one. For each patient and control, public and private clones were evaluated among the 100 most prevalent clones. Clones were defined as Susac-specific if absent from the healthy and MS cohorts, from over a thousand published viral clones and from other ImmuneACCESS disease sequences. TCRdb trimmed public reads at Q25 via fastp, called clones via MiXCR and kept in-frame beta chains. Rows with a matching CDR3 protein are joined into one entry that keeps the most common DNA and genes. The V and J calls here are based on TCRdb, not the publication. For this sample there are 150,000 to 200,000 distinct CDR3 sequences; 85% to 95% appear just once. The leading ten clones occupy 0.1% of the sample.

This receptor was identified in a human donor in good health. The chain was built from TRBV20-1 and TRBJ1-5, with the D gene not confidently named. The sample was CD4+ T cells from PBMCs. The nucleotide sequence reads TGCAGTGCTAGACATGGGTTGGGCAATCAGCCCCAGCATTTT. This sequence encodes CSARHGLGNQPQHF.